Listed below are T cell receptor beta chains from one sample, sequenced in a study of Ad26.COV2.S vaccination and SARS-CoV-2 variants. Using immunoSEQ multiplex PCR, the repertoire was profiled, and TCRdb retains in-frame clones only, with some absent. The sample lists roughly 350,000 clones; 75% to 90% were seen once. The sample in question was peripheral blood, obtained in a trial of Ad26.COV2.S vaccine versus placebo. These receptors came from a person aged 18-60 years who received the Ad26.COV2.S COVID-19 vaccine or a placebo. Both conserved end residues are part of each CDR3. The D gene is left open where the match is weak. The size entry is marked missing in some rows and otherwise reads once, few, many or a size class.

j_gene: TRBJ1-6
abundance: NA
d_gene: NA
v_gene: TRBV18
CDR3nt: TGTGCCAGCACCCAACTGAACTCCTATAATTCACCCCTCCACTTT
CDR3aa: CASTQLNSYNSPLHF

j_gene: TRBJ2-3
abundance: NA
d_gene: TRBD2
v_gene: TRBV20-1
CDR3nt: TGCAGTGCTAGTTCGGCTAGCGGGGGCAGCACAGATACGCAGTATTTT
CDR3aa: CSASSASGGSTDTQYF

j_gene: TRBJ1-2
abundance: NA
d_gene: NA
v_gene: TRBV5-1
CDR3nt: TGCGCCAGCAGCTTGGACTACGGGTCGTCTGGCTACACCTTC
CDR3aa: CASSLDYGSSGYTF

j_gene: TRBJ2-7
abundance: NA
d_gene: TRBD2
v_gene: TRBV6-5
CDR3nt: TGTGCCAGCAGTACCGATGCTAGCGGCTCCTACGAGCAGTACTTC
CDR3aa: CASSTDASGSYEQYF

j_gene: TRBJ2-7
abundance: NA
d_gene: TRBD2
v_gene: TRBV7-2
CDR3nt: TGTGCCAGCAGCTTGATACCGGGACTAGCGATCAACGAGCAGTACTTC
CDR3aa: CASSLIPGLAINEQYF

j_gene: TRBJ2-1
abundance: NA
d_gene: NA
v_gene: TRBV18
CDR3nt: TGTGCCAGCTCACCACCGGGAAGGTACAATGAGCAGTTCTTC
CDR3aa: CASSPPGRYNEQFF

j_gene: TRBJ2-7
abundance: NA
d_gene: NA
v_gene: TRBV7-2
CDR3nt: TGTGCCAGCGGAAAGGACAGGGAGGGCGAGCAGTACTTC
CDR3aa: CASGKDREGEQYF

j_gene: TRBJ1-6
abundance: NA
d_gene: TRBD1
v_gene: TRBV11-3
CDR3nt: TGTGCCAGCAGCTTAGCCCTGACAGGGAGGGAATCACCCCTCCACTTT
CDR3aa: CASSLALTGRESPLHF

j_gene: TRBJ1-3
abundance: NA
d_gene: NA
v_gene: TRBV2
CDR3nt: TGTGCCAGCAGTGAGGTTGGAAACACCATATATTTT
CDR3aa: CASSEVGNTIYF

j_gene: TRBJ2-5
abundance: NA
d_gene: TRBD2
v_gene: TRBV10-2
CDR3nt: TGCGCCAGCGGCGGGGGGGGCCAAGAGACCCAGTACTTC
CDR3aa: CASGGGGQETQYF

j_gene: TRBJ2-2
abundance: NA
d_gene: NA
v_gene: TRBV25-1
CDR3nt: TGTGCCAGCAGTCCAGGAGAGGGATGGTCCGGGGAGCTGTTTTTT
CDR3aa: CASSPGEGWSGELFF

j_gene: TRBJ2-2
abundance: NA
d_gene: TRBD1
v_gene: TRBV7-9
CDR3nt: TGTGCCAGCAGCTCTGGACAGGGGGATACCGGGGAGCTGTTTTTT
CDR3aa: CASSSGQGDTGELFF

j_gene: TRBJ2-1
abundance: NA
d_gene: TRBD2
v_gene: TRBV3-1/TRBV3-2
CDR3nt: TGTGCCAGCAGCCAAGGCCCGGGGGGGCTCAATGAGCAGTTCTTC
CDR3aa: CASSQGPGGLNEQFF

j_gene: TRBJ2-3
abundance: NA
d_gene: NA
v_gene: TRBV7-2
CDR3nt: TGTGCCAGCAACATAATTGGGGGGCGCAAGGATACGCAGTATTTT
CDR3aa: CASNIIGGRKDTQYF

j_gene: TRBJ2-1
abundance: NA
d_gene: NA
v_gene: TRBV11-2
CDR3nt: TGTGCCAGCAGCTTCCCGGGGGCTCGGTACAATGAGCAGTTCTTC
CDR3aa: CASSFPGARYNEQFF

j_gene: TRBJ2-2
abundance: NA
d_gene: NA
v_gene: TRBV3-1/TRBV3-2
CDR3nt: TGTGCCAGCAGCCAAGGCAACGCGAACACCGGGGAGCTGTTTTTT
CDR3aa: CASSQGNANTGELFF

j_gene: TRBJ1-2
abundance: NA
d_gene: NA
v_gene: TRBV12-3/TRBV12-4
CDR3nt: TGTGCCAGCAGTTTAGCGGGGGGAAGCGGCTACACCTTC
CDR3aa: CASSLAGGSGYTF

j_gene: TRBJ2-3
abundance: NA
d_gene: NA
v_gene: TRBV11-2
CDR3nt: TGTGCCAGCAGCTCGCGACTAGAGGGCGATACGCAGTATTTT
CDR3aa: CASSSRLEGDTQYF

j_gene: TRBJ1-2
abundance: NA
d_gene: NA
v_gene: TRBV4-3
CDR3nt: TGCGCCAGCAGCCAAGAACGGTGGGTCTATGGCTACACCTTC
CDR3aa: CASSQERWVYGYTF

j_gene: TRBJ2-2
abundance: NA
d_gene: TRBD1
v_gene: TRBV7-2
CDR3nt: TGTGCCAGCAGCCCCCGGGACAGGGGCGAAACCGGGGAGCTGTTTTTT
CDR3aa: CASSPRDRGETGELFF

j_gene: TRBJ2-7
abundance: NA
d_gene: NA
v_gene: TRBV28
CDR3nt: TGTGCCAGCAGCACGGACGGCTACGAGCAGTACTTC
CDR3aa: CASSTDGYEQYF

j_gene: TRBJ2-1
abundance: NA
d_gene: NA
v_gene: TRBV2
CDR3nt: TGTGCCAGCAGCCCATTTGTGGACAGAGCCTACAATGAGCAGTTCTTC
CDR3aa: CASSPFVDRAYNEQFF

j_gene: TRBJ1-1
abundance: once
d_gene: NA
v_gene: TRBV4-2
CDR3nt: TGTGCCAGCAGCCAAGATCAGGTGTCGGCAGGGAGGTCGAGCACTGAAGCTTTCTTT
CDR3aa: CASSQDQVSAGRSSTEAFF

j_gene: TRBJ1-1
abundance: NA
d_gene: NA
v_gene: TRBV2
CDR3nt: TGTGCCAGCACCGGACAGACAATGAACACTGAAGCTTTCTTT
CDR3aa: CASTGQTMNTEAFF

j_gene: TRBJ2-4
abundance: NA
d_gene: NA
v_gene: TRBV4-3
CDR3nt: TGCGCCAGCAGCCAATCAGGGATGGCACGAAACATTCAGTACTTC
CDR3aa: CASSQSGMARNIQYF

j_gene: TRBJ1-6
abundance: NA
d_gene: NA
v_gene: TRBV6-5
CDR3nt: TGTGCCAGCAGTCCCACAGACAGGAATAGTTCACCCCTCCACTTT
CDR3aa: CASSPTDRNSSPLHF

j_gene: TRBJ2-3
abundance: NA
d_gene: NA
v_gene: TRBV5-1
CDR3nt: TGCGCCAGCAGCCCCCCTGGGTTCCCTACGCAGTATTTT
CDR3aa: CASSPPGFPTQYF

j_gene: TRBJ1-1
abundance: NA
d_gene: TRBD1
v_gene: TRBV28
CDR3nt: TGTGCCAGCTCTACAGGGGTTCCCATGAACACTGAAGCTTTCTTT
CDR3aa: CASSTGVPMNTEAFF

j_gene: TRBJ2-7
abundance: NA
d_gene: TRBD2
v_gene: TRBV5-1
CDR3nt: TGCGCCAGCAGCTTGGCCGCTAGCGGGAGTGAATACGAGCAGTACTTC
CDR3aa: CASSLAASGSEYEQYF

j_gene: TRBJ2-7
abundance: NA
d_gene: NA
v_gene: TRBV10-3
CDR3nt: TGTGCCATCAGTGAGTTAGAAACGAGGTACGAGCAGTACTTC
CDR3aa: CAISELETRYEQYF

j_gene: TRBJ1-1
abundance: NA
d_gene: NA
v_gene: TRBV18
CDR3nt: TGTGCCAGCTCACCACTCAAACTTGAAGCTTTCTTT
CDR3aa: CASSPLKLEAFF

j_gene: TRBJ2-7
abundance: NA
d_gene: NA
v_gene: TRBV28
CDR3nt: TGTGCCAGCAGCCCCTCCAGAGCCTACGAGCAGTACTTC
CDR3aa: CASSPSRAYEQYF

j_gene: TRBJ1-2
abundance: once
d_gene: NA
v_gene: TRBV7-9
CDR3nt: TGTGCCAGCAGCCCAGATTGGGTGGCTCCTCTCTATGGCTACACCTTC
CDR3aa: CASSPDWVAPLYGYTF

j_gene: TRBJ2-5
abundance: NA
d_gene: TRBD1
v_gene: TRBV2
CDR3nt: TGTGCCAGCAGCGACAGGGGGCTGGGGGCAGAGACCCAGTACTTC
CDR3aa: CASSDRGLGAETQYF

j_gene: TRBJ2-1
abundance: few
d_gene: TRBD2
v_gene: TRBV7-2
CDR3nt: TGTGCCAGCAGCCCAAGAGAGGGTTCGGGAGGCAATGAGCAGTTCTTC
CDR3aa: CASSPREGSGGNEQFF

j_gene: TRBJ2-7
abundance: NA
d_gene: NA
v_gene: TRBV27
CDR3nt: TGTGCCAGCAGTCGGGGCGACAGGCTCTACGAGCAGTACTTC
CDR3aa: CASSRGDRLYEQYF

j_gene: TRBJ1-1
abundance: NA
d_gene: NA
v_gene: TRBV28
CDR3nt: TGTGCCAGCAGTTTAGAACAGGCGAACACTGAAGCTTTCTTT
CDR3aa: CASSLEQANTEAFF

j_gene: TRBJ2-3
abundance: once
d_gene: TRBD2
v_gene: TRBV25-1
CDR3nt: TGTGCCAGCAGTGAATGGGGGGGAGCAGATACGCAGTATTTT
CDR3aa: CASSEWGGADTQYF

j_gene: TRBJ1-2
abundance: NA
d_gene: NA
v_gene: TRBV5-4
CDR3nt: TGTGCCAGCAGCTTTCTACAGGGACCTGGCTACACCTTC
CDR3aa: CASSFLQGPGYTF

j_gene: TRBJ1-3
abundance: NA
d_gene: NA
v_gene: TRBV19
CDR3nt: TGTGCCAGTACCGTCGTGTATGTCAGGGGAAGTGGAAACACCATATATTTT
CDR3aa: CASTVVYVRGSGNTIYF

j_gene: TRBJ2-3
abundance: NA
d_gene: TRBD2
v_gene: TRBV24-1
CDR3nt: TGTGCCGCCTCAACGACTAGCGGGGGACGCACAGATACGCAGTATTTT
CDR3aa: CAASTTSGGRTDTQYF

j_gene: TRBJ2-7
abundance: NA
d_gene: NA
v_gene: TRBV12-3/TRBV12-4
CDR3nt: TGTGCCAGCAGTTTACACGGGTACGAGCAGTACTTC
CDR3aa: CASSLHGYEQYF

j_gene: TRBJ1-5
abundance: NA
d_gene: NA
v_gene: TRBV6-1
CDR3nt: TGTGCCAGCAGTGAAGGTAGGGATCAGCCCCAGCATTTT
CDR3aa: CASSEGRDQPQHF

j_gene: TRBJ1-1
abundance: once
d_gene: NA
v_gene: TRBV27
CDR3nt: TGTGCCAGCAGTTTAGAACTAGGGGATACTGAAGCTTTCTTT
CDR3aa: CASSLELGDTEAFF

j_gene: TRBJ2-3
abundance: NA
d_gene: NA
v_gene: TRBV5-1
CDR3nt: TGCGCCAGCAGCTTAGGCAGCAGCACAGATACGCAGTATTTT
CDR3aa: CASSLGSSTDTQYF

j_gene: TRBJ2-2
abundance: NA
d_gene: NA
v_gene: TRBV7-6
CDR3nt: TGTGCCAGCAGCCCCGTAGGGTCGGAATCCACCGGGGAGCTGTTTTTT
CDR3aa: CASSPVGSESTGELFF

j_gene: TRBJ2-5
abundance: NA
d_gene: TRBD2
v_gene: TRBV2
CDR3nt: TGTGCCAGCAGCTTACTAGCGAGCGAGGTGAAGACCCAGTACTTC
CDR3aa: CASSLLASEVKTQYF

j_gene: TRBJ2-7
abundance: NA
d_gene: NA
v_gene: TRBV25-1
CDR3nt: TGTGCCAGCAGTGACGGTTACGAGCAGTACTTC
CDR3aa: CASSDGYEQYF

j_gene: TRBJ1-2
abundance: NA
d_gene: TRBD1
v_gene: TRBV19
CDR3nt: TGTGCCAGTGGACCGGGACAGGGAACTAACTATGGCTACACCTTC
CDR3aa: CASGPGQGTNYGYTF

j_gene: TRBJ2-4
abundance: NA
d_gene: TRBD1
v_gene: TRBV20-1
CDR3nt: TGCAGTGGGGACAGGTTAGACATTCAGTACTTC
CDR3aa: CSGDRLDIQYF

j_gene: TRBJ2-7
abundance: NA
d_gene: NA
v_gene: TRBV4-3
CDR3nt: TGCGCCAGCAGCCGGACTGCAGGGGCCAGCAACGAGCAGTACTTC
CDR3aa: CASSRTAGASNEQYF

j_gene: TRBJ2-3
abundance: NA
d_gene: TRBD2
v_gene: TRBV12-5
CDR3nt: TGTGCTAGTGCCTCTATGACTAGCGGTGACACAGATACGCAGTATTTT
CDR3aa: CASASMTSGDTDTQYF

j_gene: TRBJ1-1
abundance: NA
d_gene: NA
v_gene: TRBV19
CDR3nt: TGTGCCAGTAGTACCCCACGCGGGGGGAACACTGAAGCTTTCTTT
CDR3aa: CASSTPRGGNTEAFF

j_gene: TRBJ1-6
abundance: NA
d_gene: NA
v_gene: TRBV3-1/TRBV3-2
CDR3nt: TGTGCCAGCAGCCGGATGTCAGGGGATTCACCCCTCCACTTT
CDR3aa: CASSRMSGDSPLHF

j_gene: TRBJ1-6
abundance: many
d_gene: TRBD1
v_gene: TRBV4-1
CDR3nt: TGCGCCAGCAGCCAAGATCAAGGACAGGAGCGGTCACCCCTCCACTTT
CDR3aa: CASSQDQGQERSPLHF

j_gene: TRBJ2-1
abundance: NA
d_gene: TRBD1
v_gene: TRBV3-1/TRBV3-2
CDR3nt: TGTGCCAGCAGCCAGTCGGACAGGGAAAATGAGCAGTTCTTC
CDR3aa: CASSQSDRENEQFF

j_gene: TRBJ1-1
abundance: NA
d_gene: NA
v_gene: TRBV3-1/TRBV3-2
CDR3nt: TGTGCCAGCAGCGGGACATCTGAAGCTTTCTTT
CDR3aa: CASSGTSEAFF

j_gene: TRBJ1-5
abundance: NA
d_gene: TRBD1
v_gene: TRBV18
CDR3nt: TGTGCCAGCTCACCCCGGGACAGACGCCGCAATCAGCCCCAGCATTTT
CDR3aa: CASSPRDRRRNQPQHF

j_gene: TRBJ1-3
abundance: NA
d_gene: NA
v_gene: TRBV9
CDR3nt: TGTGCCAGCAGCGGCGGGGGGTTCGGAAACACCATATATTTT
CDR3aa: CASSGGGFGNTIYF

j_gene: TRBJ2-1
abundance: NA
d_gene: TRBD1
v_gene: TRBV11-2
CDR3nt: TGTGCCAGCAGCTTCTTGAGGGGGCGTTCGGGCAATGAGCAGTTCTTC
CDR3aa: CASSFLRGRSGNEQFF